Listed here is a single TCR beta chain. Using immunoSEQ multiplex PCR, the repertoire was profiled, and TCRdb retains in-frame clones only, with some absent. The repertoire consists of around 70,000 clones, with roughly 89% occurring once and the leading ten covering over 9%. The record originates from a study of control samples from healthy donors and cancer patients. Trimming took 3 bases from V and 1 from J; bases not matched to a gene: 5. CDR1 is MNHNY and CDR2 is SVGAGI in the germline V gene (reference sequence). The CDR3 has 16 residues. The receptor comes from a woman aged 50 to 60 with colorectal cancer. The source material was PBMCs. The chain links TRBV6-6 to TRBJ2-3; 9 bases match TRBD2. The CDR3 bases are TGTGCCAGCAGTTATTCTGCGGGGGGGGGCACAGATACGCAGTATTTT. Its translation is CASSYSAGGGTDTQYF.